The rows below give T cell receptor beta chains drawn from one sample of a study of OX40 agonist ivuxolimab in advanced cancers. The data were produced by immunoSEQ multiplex PCR, yet TCRdb's version contains in-frame clones alone and is incomplete. The sample holds some 73,000 clones; 70% to 90% are singletons and the top ten take roughly 8%. The sequencing here drew on CD4+ or CD8+ T cells sorted from blood, taken in a trial of the OX40 agonist ivuxolimab. The receptors stem from an adult with an advanced solid tumor such as melanoma, head and neck, liver or kidney cancer. The CDR3 runs from the conserved cysteine through the conserved F or W. A D gene is named only where the DNA matches it firmly. Some rows have no size entry. The others give once, few or many, or a class for an expanded clone.

v_gene: TRBV5-1; j_gene: TRBJ2-7; abundance: .; d_gene: .; len: 14; CDR3nt: TGCGCCAGCAGCTTGGGCCCAGGGACCTACGAGCAGTACTTC; CDR3aa: CASSLGPGTYEQYF
v_gene: TRBV30; j_gene: TRBJ1-1; abundance: .; d_gene: .; len: 14; CDR3nt: TGTGCCTGGAGTGTACTCGGTAGTTTGACTGAAGCTTTCTTT; CDR3aa: CAWSVLGSLTEAFF
v_gene: TRBV9; j_gene: TRBJ1-6; abundance: .; d_gene: .; len: 15; CDR3nt: TGTGCCAGCAGCGTAGATGGGGGGCTCAGTTCACCCCTCCACTTT; CDR3aa: CASSVDGGLSSPLHF
v_gene: TRBV5-1; j_gene: TRBJ2-4; abundance: once; d_gene: .; len: 15; CDR3nt: TGCGCCAGCAGCTTGGATGGGGGCCGGGAAAACATTCAGTACTTC; CDR3aa: CASSLDGGRENIQYF
v_gene: TRBV7-9; j_gene: TRBJ2-7; abundance: .; d_gene: .; len: 15; CDR3nt: TGTGCCAGCAGCTTTGCCGGCCTCGAGGTGGCCGAGCAGTACTTC; CDR3aa: CASSFAGLEVAEQYF
v_gene: TRBV30; j_gene: TRBJ2-2; abundance: once; d_gene: TRBD2; len: 15; CDR3nt: TGTGCCTGGAATATAGCGGGTACCCTCACCGGGGAGCTGTTTTTT; CDR3aa: CAWNIAGTLTGELFF
v_gene: TRBV5-4; j_gene: TRBJ1-6; abundance: .; d_gene: .; len: 16; CDR3nt: TGTGCCAGCAGCTTGTGGGGGACTGGGCGAAATTCACCCCTCCACTTT; CDR3aa: CASSLWGTGRNSPLHF
v_gene: TRBV6-6; j_gene: TRBJ1-3; abundance: .; d_gene: .; len: 15; CDR3nt: TGTGCCAGCAGACGACATACCGACTCTGGAAACACCATATATTTT; CDR3aa: CASRRHTDSGNTIYF
v_gene: TRBV6-5; j_gene: TRBJ1-6; abundance: .; d_gene: TRBD1; len: 16; CDR3nt: TGTGCCAGCAGTTACCACGGGACAGGGCCAATCTCACCCCTCCACTTT; CDR3aa: CASSYHGTGPISPLHF
v_gene: TRBV19; j_gene: TRBJ2-6; abundance: once; d_gene: TRBD1; len: 18; CDR3nt: TGTGCCAGTAGTTCCCCAGACAGGGGGCGGGCTGGGGCCAACGTCCTGACTTTC; CDR3aa: CASSSPDRGRAGANVLTF
v_gene: TRBV7-2; j_gene: TRBJ1-2; abundance: .; d_gene: .; len: 13; CDR3nt: TGTGCCAGCAGCTCCCAAAGGGATTATGGCTACACCTTC; CDR3aa: CASSSQRDYGYTF
v_gene: TRBV5-4; j_gene: TRBJ1-4; abundance: .; d_gene: TRBD1; len: 19; CDR3nt: TGTGCCAGCAGCCAAGACCCGACAGGGACGGCTGCAACTAATGAAAAACTGTTTTTT; CDR3aa: CASSQDPTGTAATNEKLFF
v_gene: TRBV7-2; j_gene: TRBJ1-5; abundance: .; d_gene: .; len: 15; CDR3nt: TGTGCCAGCAGCTTAAGTTCCTTAATTAATCAGCCCCAGCATTTT; CDR3aa: CASSLSSLINQPQHF
v_gene: TRBV9; j_gene: TRBJ2-7; abundance: once; d_gene: TRBD2; len: 16; CDR3nt: TGTGCCAGCAGCGTAGGAATGGGTAGCGGGCCCTACGAGCAGTACTTC; CDR3aa: CASSVGMGSGPYEQYF
v_gene: TRBV5-1; j_gene: TRBJ1-1; abundance: .; d_gene: .; len: 15; CDR3nt: TGCGCCAGCAGCCTTATCGGGGGCTTGAACACTGAAGCTTTCTTT; CDR3aa: CASSLIGGLNTEAFF
v_gene: TRBV11-2; j_gene: TRBJ1-2; abundance: .; d_gene: .; len: 13; CDR3nt: TGTGCCAGCAGCTTAGTTGGGCCCTATGGCTACACCTTC; CDR3aa: CASSLVGPYGYTF
v_gene: TRBV6-5; j_gene: TRBJ2-7; abundance: .; d_gene: TRBD1; len: 16; CDR3nt: TGTGCCAGCAGTTCCGGGACAGGCCGAAGATCCTACGAGCAGTACTTC; CDR3aa: CASSSGTGRRSYEQYF
v_gene: TRBV5-6; j_gene: TRBJ1-1; abundance: .; d_gene: TRBD1; len: 15; CDR3nt: TGTGCCAGCAGCCTGGGACAGGTAATGAACACTGAAGCTTTCTTT; CDR3aa: CASSLGQVMNTEAFF
v_gene: TRBV6-5; j_gene: TRBJ1-2; abundance: .; d_gene: TRBD1; len: 15; CDR3nt: TGTGCCAGCAGGGGACAGGGGGCCCACTACGCTGGCTACACCTTC; CDR3aa: CASRGQGAHYAGYTF
v_gene: TRBV5-6; j_gene: TRBJ2-1; abundance: .; d_gene: TRBD2; len: 16; CDR3nt: TGTGCCAGCAGCCCCCCCACTAGCGGGAGAAGAAATGAGCAGTTCTTC; CDR3aa: CASSPPTSGRRNEQFF
v_gene: TRBV10-3; j_gene: TRBJ2-1; abundance: .; d_gene: .; len: 16; CDR3nt: TGTGCCATCAGCTGGACAGTTTCCATCTCCTACAATGAGCAGTTCTTC; CDR3aa: CAISWTVSISYNEQFF
v_gene: TRBV7-2; j_gene: TRBJ2-4; abundance: once; d_gene: .; len: 14; CDR3nt: TGTGCCAGCAGCTTAGGGGTAGCCAAAAACATTCAGTACTTC; CDR3aa: CASSLGVAKNIQYF
v_gene: TRBV28; j_gene: TRBJ2-7; abundance: .; d_gene: TRBD2; len: 13; CDR3nt: TGTGCCAGCGACAGGCTAGCGGGATCCGAGCAGTACTTC; CDR3aa: CASDRLAGSEQYF
v_gene: TRBV7-9; j_gene: TRBJ2-1; abundance: .; d_gene: .; len: 17; CDR3nt: TGTGCCAGCAGCTTACTACGACAGTTTTCCTCCTACAATGAGCAGTTCTTC; CDR3aa: CASSLLRQFSSYNEQFF